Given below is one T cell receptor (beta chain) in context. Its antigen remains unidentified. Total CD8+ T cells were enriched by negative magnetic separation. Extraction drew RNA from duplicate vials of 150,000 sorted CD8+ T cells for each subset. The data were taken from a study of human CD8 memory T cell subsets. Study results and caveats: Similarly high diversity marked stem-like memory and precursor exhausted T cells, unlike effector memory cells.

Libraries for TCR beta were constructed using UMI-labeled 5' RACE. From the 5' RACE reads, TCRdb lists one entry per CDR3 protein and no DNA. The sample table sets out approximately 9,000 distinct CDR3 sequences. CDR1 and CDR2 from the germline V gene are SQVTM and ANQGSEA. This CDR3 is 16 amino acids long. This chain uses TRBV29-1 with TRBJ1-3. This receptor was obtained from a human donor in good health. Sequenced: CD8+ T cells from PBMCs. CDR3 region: CSVVSEGWGWGNTIYF.